A selection of T cell receptor beta chains follows, all from one sample in a study. The assay was immunoSEQ multiplex PCR, and TCRdb's table has in-frame clones only and misses some. The sample lists 60,000 to 85,000 clones, around 93% occurring once. Sequencing input: PBMCs. The receptors here all came from a man aged 40-50 years with rheumatoid arthritis. The CDR3 runs from the conserved cysteine through the conserved F or W. A D gene is named only where the DNA matches it firmly. Clone size is stated in some rows and not others, as once, few, many or a class when expanded.

size	V	D	J	DNA	CDR3
-	TRBV28	TRBD1	TRBJ1-1	TGTGCCAGCAGCCCACAGGGGGCGTCAGAAGCTTTCTTT	CASSPQGASEAFF
-	TRBV5-1	-	TRBJ1-6	TGCGCCAGCAGCTTTTCAGACAGAACAGTAAGGTCACCCCTCCACTTT	CASSFSDRTVRSPLHF
-	TRBV12-5	-	TRBJ2-1	TGTGCTAGTGGTTTGGACAGGGTGGGGAACAATGAGCAGTTCTTC	CASGLDRVGNNEQFF
-	TRBV27	-	TRBJ2-5	TGTGCCAGCAGTTTCTCTTGGGACTACCAAGAGACCCAGTACTTC	CASSFSWDYQETQYF
-	TRBV6-5	-	TRBJ1-1	TGTGCCAGCAAGCCAGGATTGAACACTGAAGCTTTCTTT	CASKPGLNTEAFF
-	TRBV4-1	TRBD2	TRBJ2-1	TGCGCCAGCAGACAAGGTTCCAGCGGGGGAAATGAGCAGTTCTTC	CASRQGSSGGNEQFF
-	TRBV5-1	-	TRBJ2-7	TGCGCCAGCAGCTTGTCCGACGGTCCGGTCGAGCAGTACTTC	CASSLSDGPVEQYF
-	TRBV28	TRBD1	TRBJ2-1	TGTGCCAGCAGACTACCTCCGGGACAGGGATACAATGAGCAGTTCTTC	CASRLPPGQGYNEQFF
-	TRBV21-1	-	TRBJ2-7	TGTGCCAGCAGCAAATCCCTAGGAAAGGGCCAGGGGGAGCAGTACTTC	CASSKSLGKGQGEQYF
-	TRBV6-5	-	TRBJ2-1	TGTGCCAGCAGTTACTGGAGAGGGGGAGACTCAAATGAGCAGTTCTTC	CASSYWRGGDSNEQFF
once	TRBV11-2	-	TRBJ2-5	TGTGCCAGCAGCGTACACAGGAAAGAGACCCAGTACTTC	CASSVHRKETQYF
-	TRBV9	TRBD1	TRBJ1-4	TGTGCCAGCAGTCCCGGGACAGGGTCCATTAATGAAAAACTGTTTTTT	CASSPGTGSINEKLFF
-	TRBV2	TRBD1	TRBJ1-2	TGTGCCAGCAGTGAACCAGCAGGGGGCGTTGGTGGCTACACCTTC	CASSEPAGGVGGYTF
-	TRBV11-3	-	TRBJ2-2	TGTGCCAGCAGCTCCCGGCAGGCTGCCGGGGAGCTGTTTTTT	CASSSRQAAGELFF
-	TRBV7-3	-	TRBJ1-5	TGTGCCAGCAGCACGGAGGGGGGGAGTTGGGGCAATCAGCCCCAGCATTTT	CASSTEGGSWGNQPQHF
-	TRBV7-3	-	TRBJ2-1	TGTGCCAGCAGCTCGTTTAGCTCCTACAATGAGCAGTTCTTC	CASSSFSSYNEQFF
-	TRBV7-3	-	TRBJ1-1	TGTGCCAGCAGCCCCCAGGGCAGCGGAACTGAAGCTTTCTTT	CASSPQGSGTEAFF
-	TRBV2	TRBD1	TRBJ1-4	TGTGCCAGCGGCTCGGGACAGGGCGGTGAAAAACTGTTTTTT	CASGSGQGGEKLFF
-	TRBV5-6	TRBD1	TRBJ2-7	TGTGCCAGCAGACTTGCGGGACAGGAGTTCTACGAGCAGTACTTC	CASRLAGQEFYEQYF
once	TRBV4-1	-	TRBJ1-6	TGCGCCAGCAGCCAAGATCTTTCACCCCTCCACTTT	CASSQDLSPLHF
-	TRBV19	-	TRBJ2-1	TGTGCCAGTAGCAAGACCGGACGGGAATCCTACAATGAGCAGTTCTTC	CASSKTGRESYNEQFF
-	TRBV3-1/TRBV3-2	-	TRBJ1-3	TGTGCCAGCAGGGGTGACAGCTCTGGAAACACCATATATTTT	CASRGDSSGNTIYF
-	TRBV28	TRBD1	TRBJ2-7	TGTGCCAGCAGCCGGACAGGGGTCCCCTACGAGCAGTACTTC	CASSRTGVPYEQYF
few	TRBV6-2/TRBV6-3	-	TRBJ2-2	TGTGCCAGCAGTTACCACGCGGGGGACACGAACACCGGGGAGCTGTTTTTT	CASSYHAGDTNTGELFF
-	TRBV19	-	TRBJ1-1	TGTGCCAGTAGTATAATCAGGGGCGGCACTGAAGCTTTCTTT	CASSIIRGGTEAFF
-	TRBV10-3	-	TRBJ1-5	TGTGCCATCAGTGATGGTCGGACAGTCTCCAATCAGCCCCAGCATTTT	CAISDGRTVSNQPQHF
once	TRBV3-1/TRBV3-2	-	TRBJ2-7	TGTGCCAGCAGCCCCGGATCGGGCTACGAGCAGTACTTC	CASSPGSGYEQYF
-	TRBV7-2	TRBD1	TRBJ1-2	TGTGCCAGCATCCACACAGGGGGCCATAACTATGGCTACACCTTC	CASIHTGGHNYGYTF
-	TRBV5-1	TRBD2	TRBJ2-7	TGCGCCAGCAGCTTTAGGACTAGCGGGAGAACGTACGAGCAGTACTTC	CASSFRTSGRTYEQYF
-	TRBV5-5	-	TRBJ2-5	TGTGCCAGCGCCGACGCCTCCCCTGAGACCCAGTACTTC	CASADASPETQYF
-	TRBV4-3	TRBD2	TRBJ2-3	TGCGCCAGCAGCCAAGTTTCACCGCGGGAGGACACAGATACGCAGTATTTT	CASSQVSPREDTDTQYF
-	TRBV7-2	TRBD1	TRBJ1-2	TGTGCCAGCAGCCGGCAGGGACAGCTTAACTATGGCTACACCTTC	CASSRQGQLNYGYTF
-	TRBV5-4	TRBD2	TRBJ2-5	TGTGCCAGCAGCCGACCGGGGGGCCAAGAGACCCAGTACTTC	CASSRPGGQETQYF
-	TRBV25-1	TRBD1	TRBJ2-1	TGTGCCAGCACGGGACAGGGGTACAATGAGCAGTTCTTC	CASTGQGYNEQFF
-	TRBV7-9	TRBD2	TRBJ2-3	TGTGCCAGCAGCTTACCCACTAGCGTCGATACGCAGTATTTT	CASSLPTSVDTQYF
-	TRBV21-1	-	TRBJ1-4	TGTGCCAGCTCAGGGGGACGTAGCGAAAAACTGTTTTTT	CASSGGRSEKLFF
-	TRBV18	-	TRBJ1-2	TGTGCCAGCTCACCAGGGCCAGGGCGAGGAAGCTACACCTTC	CASSPGPGRGSYTF
-	TRBV28	TRBD1	TRBJ2-7	TGTGCCACCAGACAGGGGGCCACCTACGAGCAGTACTTC	CATRQGATYEQYF
-	TRBV14	-	TRBJ2-4	TGTGCCAGCAGCCAAGGGGGGGGCCCATACATTCAGTACTTC	CASSQGGGPYIQYF
-	TRBV29-1	-	TRBJ2-5	TGCAGCGGGGGGGCAGGGAGGCGCGAGACCCAGTACTTC	CSGGAGRRETQYF